The source of this T cell receptor (beta chain) is a study of identical twins. Findings and limits, study-wide: Zero-insertion analyses could be partly confounded by invariant MAIT and iNKT cells. A lower insertion count was a feature of abundant cord blood beta clonotypes, with no such feature in memory repertoires. Instead of following the same donors, the conclusions were based on cross-sectional statistical analysis.

Points on this clonotype: Its cognate antigen is unknown. This clone may be a read error of a much larger clone one base away.

Through template switching, a universal primer site was introduced, and the cDNA contained unique molecular identifiers. One entry per CDR3 protein, called by TCRdb with MiXCR from the 5' RACE reads. The repertoire holds 410,000 or so distinct CDR3 sequences, with approximately 17% as singletons. The CDR3 has 14 residues. Germline V CDR1 and CDR2: SEHNR, FQNEAQ (reference sequence). Trimming shortened V by 3 bases and J by 3 bases, and 6 bases separated the two germline ends. The sequence was collected from a man in his fifties in good health. The J gene is TRBJ1-6, the V gene TRBV7-9, with a tentative D call TRBD1 (6 bases). Sequencing input: naive T cells sorted from blood. The CDR3: CASSLGHYNSPLHF. The CDR3 DNA reads as TGTGCCAGCAGCTTGGGACACTATAATTCACCCCTCCACTTT.